The 32 T cell receptor beta chains presented below share a single source sample, sequenced in a study of human T cells and chemical hapten exposure. Time point defined: pre-sensitization, week 0. Treatment given: therapeutic diphenylcyclopropenone sensitization with weekly scalp DPC. TCRdb passed the RACE reads through MiXCR, listing each CDR3 protein once. The table has about 74,000 distinct CDR3 sequences, about 15% seen once; the top ten hold 4% to 6%. The sample here was whole blood, taken in connection with sensitization to the hapten diphenylcyclopropenone (DPC). The receptors shown here come from a woman aged 45-60 years with alopecia areata. Some clones in this sample may be carry-over from other donors' samples.

The sample holds a few counts of this clonotype. The chain combines TRBV5-1 with TRBJ2-5; the match to TRBD1 covers 7 bases. The CDR3 runs 16 residues. Trimming cost V 5 bases and J 0 bases; bases outside gene matches: 10. Germline V gives CDR1 SGHRS, CDR2 YFSETQ. The CDR3 loop is CASRSTAGGYQETQYF. The CDR3 DNA sequence: TGCGCCAGCAGAAGTACGGCAGGGGGATACCAAGAGACCCAGTACTTC.

The gene calls are TRBV5-1 and TRBJ2-1, with TRBD2 matching 12 bases. Germline CDR1 is SGHRS and CDR2 is YFSETQ. J was trimmed by 6 bases and V by 7 bases; bases with no gene match: 11. This CDR3 region has 16 residues. The CDR3 nucleotides are TGCGCCAGCGAGCTTGTCACTAGCGGGAGGAGCAATGAGCAGTTCTTC. Amino acid sequence: CASELVTSGRSNEQFF.

The V call is TRBV12-3 or TRBV12-4, the J call TRBJ2-2, with D hard to call. The CDR3 runs to 13 residues. Deletions cut 6 bases from V and 7 bases from J, with 12 bases between. CDR3 in DNA: TGTGCCAGCAGCCCATCTCGGGTCGGGGAGCTGTTTTTT. As protein: CASSPSRVGELFF.

The chain is built from TRBV3-1 and TRBJ2-7, with 13 bases fitting TRBD2. The CDR3 is 13 residues long. Per the germline V gene, CDR1 is LGHDT and CDR2 is YNNKEL (reference sequence). V was clipped by 8 bases and J by 4 bases; unmatched bases: 2. CDR3 sequence reads: CASGLAGEYEQYF. The CDR3 DNA reads as TGTGCCAGCGGACTAGCGGGAGAATACGAGCAGTACTTC.

The V gene is TRBV7-6, the J gene TRBJ1-4; D call uncertain. The V end was cut by 3 bases, the J end by 2 bases, with 7 bases between. Germline assignment: CDR1 SGHVS and CDR2 FNYEAQ. The CDR3 totals 14 residues. The CDR3 region has the DNA TGTGCCAGCAGCTTGGTATCGACTAATGAAAAACTGTTTTTT. Protein: CASSLVSTNEKLFF.

CDR3 nucleotide sequence: TGTGCCAGCAGCTTAGCTTTAGCGGGAGGGCCCTACGAGCAGTACTTC. This codes for CASSLALAGGPYEQYF. The rearrangement links TRBV7-8 to TRBJ2-7; 11 bases line up with TRBD2. CDR3 length: 16 amino acids. Per the germline V gene, CDR1 is SGHVS and CDR2 is FQNEAQ. Germline trimming cut 0 bases from V and 2 bases from J; bases unmatched to any gene: 3.

In its sample, this clonotype was seen a few times. This rearrangement joins TRBV7-2 to TRBJ2-1; tentatively, D is TRBD2 (6 bases). Trimming removed 4 bases at V and 5 bases at J, with 12 bases between. Germline loops: CDR1 SGHTA, CDR2 FQGNSA. The CDR3 spans 14 residues. The CDR3 DNA reads as TGTGCCAGCAGCTCCCCTCGGGGGAACAATGAGCAGTTCTTC. As protein: CASSSPRGNNEQFF.

The rearrangement links TRBV18 to TRBJ2-1; D may be TRBD2 (6 bases). Trimming took 5 bases from V and 0 from J, leaving 11 bases between them. CDR1 is KGHSH and CDR2 is LQKENI in the germline V gene. This CDR3 has 15 residues. CDR3 residues: CASSRDSASYNEQFF. Written as DNA, the CDR3 is TGTGCCAGCTCAAGGGACTCTGCCTCCTACAATGAGCAGTTCTTC.

V usage is TRBV15 and J usage is TRBJ2-1; maybe TRBD1 (7 bases). Trimming removed 3 bases at V and 6 bases at J, with 12 bases between. The V gene's germline CDR1 is LNHNV and CDR2 YYDKDF (reference sequence). The CDR3 spans 14 residues. DNA for the CDR3: TGTGCCACCAGCAGGGACAGGCGGGGCAATGAGCAGTTCTTC. Translated, it gives CATSRDRRGNEQFF.

The chain employs TRBV6-6 and TRBJ2-7; 7 bases fit TRBD2. There are 16 residues in the CDR3. Per the germline V gene, CDR1 is MNHNY and CDR2 is SVGAGI (reference sequence). The ends lost 7 bases at V and 3 bases at J; junction bases unmatched: 15. CDR3 amino acids: CASTDRGEKKDYEQYF. The CDR3 region has the DNA TGTGCCAGCACCGACCGGGGGGAGAAAAAGGACTACGAGCAGTACTTC.

The V call is TRBV5-1, the J call TRBJ2-3; TRBD2 aligns across 9 bases. The CDR3 covers 16 residues. V lost 4 bases, J lost 2 bases, and 8 bases stayed unmatched. From germline, CDR1 is SGHRS and CDR2 YFSETQ. CDR3 sequence: CASSRTASGDTDTQYF. The CDR3 DNA reads TGCGCCAGCAGCAGAACGGCTAGCGGGGACACAGATACGCAGTATTTT.

This clonotype was seen only a few times. This chain links TRBV7-6 with TRBJ2-3; the match to TRBD2 covers 7 bases. CDR1 SGHVS and CDR2 FNYEAQ come from the germline V gene. Trimming cost V 5 bases and J 2 bases; bases outside gene matches: 10. CDR3 length equals 16 residues. In DNA form, the CDR3 reads TGTGCCAGCAGCCTCAACGGGCTAGCGGACACAGATACGCAGTATTTT. Residues: CASSLNGLADTDTQYF. Using reference TRBV7-6 and TRBJ2-3 for the parts outside the CDR3, the full variable domain is GAGVSQSPRYKVTKRGQDVALRCDPISGHVSLYWYRQALGQGPEFLTYFNYEAQQDKSGLPNDRFSAERPEGSISTLTIQRTEQRDSAMYRCASSLNGLADTDTQYFGPGTRLTVL.

This clonotype was observed a few times. The chain recombines TRBV20-1 with TRBJ1-4; TRBD1 agrees at 8 bases. The CDR3 has 14 amino acids. Per germline, CDR1 DFQATT and CDR2 SNEGSKA (reference sequence). V shed 6 bases and J 8 bases; nucleotides not matched to a gene: 11. The CDR3, as DNA: TGCAGTGCCTACATAGGACAGGGTAACGAAAAACTGTTTTTT. The encoded protein is CSAYIGQGNEKLFF.

The chain recombines TRBV28 with TRBJ2-3; no clear D. Germline lookup yields CDR1 MDHEN and CDR2 SYDVKM. The V end was cut by 2 bases, the J end by 2 bases, with 8 bases between. The CDR3 spans 14 residues. The DNA of the CDR3 is TGTGCCAGCAGTTTAGGTGGGATCACAGATACGCAGTATTTT. Amino acids: CASSLGGITDTQYF.

The chain carries TRBV20-1 and TRBJ2-2; 7 bases match TRBD1. The CDR3 covers 15 residues. V lost 3 bases and J lost 4; bases outside the gene matches: 8. Germline V gives CDR1 DFQATT, CDR2 SNEGSKA (reference sequence). The CDR3 region has the DNA TGCAGTGCTAGTTCAGCGAACAGGGGCACCGGGGAGCTGTTTTTT. Its translation: CSASSANRGTGELFF.

Many counts were recorded for this clonotype. The chain links TRBV12-3 or TRBV12-4 to TRBJ1-1; D may be TRBD1 (6 bases). Trimming pared 1 base from V and 7 bases from J, leaving 10 bases between. This CDR3 spans 13 amino acids. CDR3 residues: CASSLGGRGEAFF. Written as DNA, the CDR3 is TGTGCCAGCAGTTTAGGGGGGCGGGGTGAAGCTTTCTTT.

This clonotype was seen more than once but under ten times. The chain uses TRBV7-8 and TRBJ1-1; D is ambiguous. Trimming took off 2 bases at V and 6 bases at J, with 7 bases between the two ends. Germline V gives CDR1 SGHVS, CDR2 FQNEAQ. The CDR3 is made up of 12 amino acids. Here the CDR3 DNA reads TGTGCCAGCAGCTTATTCCGGGCTGAAGCTTTCTTT. Amino acid sequence: CASSLFRAEAFF.

The rearrangement joins TRBV29-1 to TRBJ2-1, with 9 nucleotides matching TRBD1. The CDR3 is 14 amino acids. The germline V gene has CDR1 SQVTM and CDR2 ANQGSEA. With V trimmed by 7 bases and J by 4 bases, 8 bases remained unmatched. CDR3 coding DNA: TGCAGCGGTACAGGGGGCGTAACTTACAATGAGCAGTTCTTC. Translated: CSGTGGVTYNEQFF.

A few counts support this clonotype. This sequence joins TRBV18 and TRBJ1-4; D unclear. CDR1 and CDR2 (germline): KGHSH, LQKENI. This CDR3 is 15 amino acids long. The germline V and J ends were trimmed by 4 bases and 0 bases, with 9 bases remaining between them. DNA of the CDR3: TGTGCCAGCTCACGGATACATACAACTAATGAAAAACTGTTTTTT. It is translated as CASSRIHTTNEKLFF.

This clonotype was recorded many times. This chain connects TRBV6-6 to TRBJ1-1; TRBD1 aligns across 8 bases. CDR3 length equals 16 residues. Germline V gives CDR1 MNHNY, CDR2 SVGAGI (reference sequence). V lost 4 bases to trimming and J lost 0 bases; unmatched junction nucleotides: 7. The CDR3 region has the DNA TGTGCCAGCAGTTTCCAGACAGGGGAGATGAACACTGAAGCTTTCTTT. It translates to CASSFQTGEMNTEAFF.

V usage is TRBV20-1 and J usage is TRBJ1-1, with 7 nucleotides matching TRBD1. V trimming: 6 bases; J trimming: 10 bases; junction bases outside the gene matches: 20. CDR3 length equals 15 residues. Germline CDR1 and CDR2: DFQATT and SNEGSKA (reference sequence). CDR3 coding DNA: TGCAGTGCGCATGGGACAGTAGCGTTAAGTGCTGGAGCTTTCTTT. Translation: CSAHGTVALSAGAFF.

This clonotype was observed a handful of times. V and J are TRBV7-9 and TRBJ2-5; 7 bases are shared with TRBD1. Germline-derived CDR1 and CDR2 are SEHNR and FQNEAQ (reference sequence). V lost 5 bases to trimming and J lost 5 bases; unmatched junction nucleotides: 11. The CDR3 runs 15 residues. In nucleotides, the CDR3 is TGTGCCAGCAGCGTCGGGACAGCCAGGCGGGAGACCCAGTACTTC. The encoded protein is CASSVGTARRETQYF.

This clonotype was detected many times. V gene TRBV5-1 combines with J gene TRBJ2-7; TRBD1 matches 8 bases. This CDR3 spans 17 amino acids. J was trimmed by 3 bases and V by 4 bases; bases with no gene match: 15. Germline CDR1 and CDR2: SGHRS and YFSETQ. CDR3 DNA sequence: TGCGCCAGCAGCATCGACAGGGGAATTACCATTAACTACGAGCAGTACTTC. Translation: CASSIDRGITINYEQYF.

The chain links TRBV20-1 to TRBJ2-3; 9 bases line up with TRBD2. CDR3 size: 16 residues. V shed 2 bases, J shed 0 bases, and the junction held 6 bases outside the gene matches. Looked up from germline, CDR1 is DFQATT and CDR2 is SNEGSKA (reference sequence). CDR3 sequence: CSARFASGVSTDTQYF. The CDR3 DNA reads TGCAGTGCTAGATTCGCTAGCGGGGTTAGCACAGATACGCAGTATTTT.

This clonotype was detected a few times. V and J are TRBV13 and TRBJ1-4; D is unclear. This CDR3 is built from 15 residues. The germline CDR1 and CDR2 sequences are PRHDT and FYEKMQ (reference sequence). Trimming left V 5 bases short and J 6 bases short, with 16 bases between. The CDR3 sequence: CASSIRGRGDEKLFF. CDR3 DNA: TGTGCCAGCAGCATAAGAGGTCGAGGTGATGAAAAACTGTTTTTT.

The chain combines TRBV4-1 with TRBJ1-1; a weak D match, TRBD1 (5 bases). Germline CDR1 and CDR2: MGHRA and YSYEKL. The CDR3 contains 13 residues. V shed 4 bases and J shed 7 bases, with 13 bases lying between them. CDR3 DNA sequence: TGCGCCAGCAGCCTAAATCGGGGGGATGAAGCTTTCTTT. Protein sequence: CASSLNRGDEAFF.

This clonotype has a handful of counts. V is TRBV7-2 and J is TRBJ2-7; TRBD1 aligns across 8 bases. Germline V gene sequence: CDR1 SGHTA, CDR2 FQGNSA. The V segment lost 5 bases and the J segment 7 bases; nucleotides outside the gene matches: 7. The CDR3 length is 13 residues. CDR3 region: CASSSTRGQEQYF. CDR3 sequence (DNA): TGTGCCAGCAGCAGTACCAGGGGGCAGGAGCAGTACTTC.

This chain uses TRBV19 with TRBJ2-7; TRBD2 agrees at 7 bases. V lost 3 bases, J lost 3 bases, and 5 bases stayed unmatched. The CDR3 has 14 amino acids. In germline, CDR1 is LNHDA, CDR2 SQIVND (reference sequence). This CDR3 is CASSISSGSYEQYF. CDR3 coding DNA: TGTGCCAGTAGTATTTCTAGCGGAAGCTACGAGCAGTACTTC.

This clonotype was counted between two and nine times. This chain links TRBV19 with TRBJ2-7; 9 bases are shared with TRBD2. Germline trimming cut 3 bases from V and 1 base from J; bases unmatched to any gene: 1. CDR1 LNHDA and CDR2 SQIVND come from the germline V gene (reference sequence). The CDR3 runs 14 residues. This CDR3 is CASSMLAGSYEQYF. CDR3 nucleotide sequence: TGTGCCAGTAGTATGCTAGCGGGATCCTACGAGCAGTACTTC.

This chain links TRBV19 with TRBJ1-3, with 7 nucleotides matching TRBD1. Looked up from germline, CDR1 is LNHDA and CDR2 is SQIVND (reference sequence). Trimming at V came to 10 bases and at J to 0 bases, leaving 12 bases not matched to a gene. The CDR3 loop spans 16 amino acids. The DNA for the CDR3 is TGTGCCACGAACGACAGGGCCCGCTACTCTGGAAACACCATATATTTT. As protein: CATNDRARYSGNTIYF.

The chain couples TRBV6-1 to TRBJ1-5; perhaps TRBD1 as D (5 bases). The CDR3 extends over 13 amino acids. CDR1 is MNHNS and CDR2 is SASEGT in the germline V gene. Trimming removed 6 bases at V and 5 bases at J, with 11 bases between. The CDR3: CASRLDIYQPQHF. The CDR3 bases are TGTGCCAGCAGATTGGACATTTATCAGCCCCAGCATTTT.

Only a few counts were recorded for this clonotype. The chain is built from TRBV6-1 and TRBJ1-2; D ambiguous. The germline V gene encodes CDR1 MNHNS and CDR2 SASEGT. CDR3 length: 14 amino acids. V was shortened by 2 bases and J by 4 bases, with 11 bases between the two germline ends. CDR3 amino acids: CASSEFRRVYGYTF. CDR3 DNA: TGTGCCAGCAGTGAATTCCGGAGGGTCTATGGCTACACCTTC.